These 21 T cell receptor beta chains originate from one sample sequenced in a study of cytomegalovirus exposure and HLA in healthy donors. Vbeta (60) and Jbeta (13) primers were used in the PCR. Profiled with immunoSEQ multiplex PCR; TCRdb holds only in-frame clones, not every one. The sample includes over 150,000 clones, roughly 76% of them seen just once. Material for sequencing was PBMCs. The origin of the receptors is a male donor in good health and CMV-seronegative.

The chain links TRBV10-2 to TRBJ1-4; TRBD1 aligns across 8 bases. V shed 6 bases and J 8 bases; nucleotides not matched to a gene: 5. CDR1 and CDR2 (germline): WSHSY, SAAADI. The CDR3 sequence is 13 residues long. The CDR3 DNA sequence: TGCGCCAGCAGAGCAGGGGGCGGGGAAAAACTGTTTTTT. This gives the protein CASRAGGGEKLFF.

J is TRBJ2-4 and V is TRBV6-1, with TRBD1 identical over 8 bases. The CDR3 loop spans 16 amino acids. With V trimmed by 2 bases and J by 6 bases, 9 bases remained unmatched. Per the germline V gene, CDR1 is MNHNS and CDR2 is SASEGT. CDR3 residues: CASSELQGVSRNIQYF. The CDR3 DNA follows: TGTGCCAGCAGTGAACTACAGGGGGTGAGTCGAAACATTCAGTACTTC.

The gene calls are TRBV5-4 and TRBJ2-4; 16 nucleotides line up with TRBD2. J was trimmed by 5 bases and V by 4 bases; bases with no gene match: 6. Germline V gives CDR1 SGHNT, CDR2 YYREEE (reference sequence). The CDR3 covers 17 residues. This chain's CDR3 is CASSPGLAGGQENIQYF. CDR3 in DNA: TGTGCCAGCAGCCCGGGACTAGCGGGGGGGCAAGAAAACATTCAGTACTTC.

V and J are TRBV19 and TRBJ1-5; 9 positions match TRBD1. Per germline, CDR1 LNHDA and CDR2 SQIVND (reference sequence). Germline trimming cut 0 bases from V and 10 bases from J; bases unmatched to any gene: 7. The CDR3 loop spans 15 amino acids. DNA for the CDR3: TGTGCCAGTAGTATAGAGGGACAGGGATGGAGCCCCCAGCATTTT. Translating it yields CASSIEGQGWSPQHF.

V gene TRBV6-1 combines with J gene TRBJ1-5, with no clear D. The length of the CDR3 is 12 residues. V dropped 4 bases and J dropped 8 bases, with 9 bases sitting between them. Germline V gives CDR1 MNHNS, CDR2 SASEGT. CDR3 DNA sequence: TGTGCCAGCAGTGCGGACGGGGAGCCCCAGCATTTT. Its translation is CASSADGEPQHF.

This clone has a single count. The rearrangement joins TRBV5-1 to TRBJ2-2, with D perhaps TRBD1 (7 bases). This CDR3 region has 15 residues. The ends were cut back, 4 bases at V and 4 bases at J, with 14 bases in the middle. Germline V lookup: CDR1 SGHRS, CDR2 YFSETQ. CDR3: CASSAGGTVTGELFF. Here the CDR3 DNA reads TGCGCCAGCAGCGCTGGAGGGACAGTCACCGGGGAGCTGTTTTTT.

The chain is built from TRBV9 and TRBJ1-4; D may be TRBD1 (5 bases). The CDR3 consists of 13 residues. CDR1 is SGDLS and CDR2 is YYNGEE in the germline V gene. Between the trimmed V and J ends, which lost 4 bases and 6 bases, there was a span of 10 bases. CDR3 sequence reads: CASSTGEYEKLFF. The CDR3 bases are TGTGCCAGCAGCACGGGGGAGTATGAAAAACTGTTTTTT.

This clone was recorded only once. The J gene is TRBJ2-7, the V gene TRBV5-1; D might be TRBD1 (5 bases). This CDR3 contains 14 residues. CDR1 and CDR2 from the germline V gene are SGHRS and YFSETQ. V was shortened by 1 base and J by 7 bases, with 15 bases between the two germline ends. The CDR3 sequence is CASSLPGQNYEQYF. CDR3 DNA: TGCGCCAGCAGCTTGCCCGGACAAAACTATGAGCAGTACTTC.

CDR3 amino acids: CATHTGPEKYGYTF. The CDR3 nucleotides read TGTGCCACGCATACAGGGCCGGAGAAGTATGGCTACACCTTC. The chain joins TRBV10-3 to TRBJ1-2, with D maybe TRBD1 (6 bases). Germline loops: CDR1 ENHRY, CDR2 SYGVKD. V lost 10 bases to trimming and J lost 5 bases, with 20 bases between them. This CDR3 has 14 residues.

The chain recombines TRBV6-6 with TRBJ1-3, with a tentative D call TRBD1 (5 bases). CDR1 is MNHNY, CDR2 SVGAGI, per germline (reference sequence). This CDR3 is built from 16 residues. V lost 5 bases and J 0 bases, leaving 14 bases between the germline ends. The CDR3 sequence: CASSAQAAYSGNTIYF. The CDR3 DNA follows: TGTGCCAGCAGTGCACAGGCCGCTTACTCTGGAAACACCATATATTTT.

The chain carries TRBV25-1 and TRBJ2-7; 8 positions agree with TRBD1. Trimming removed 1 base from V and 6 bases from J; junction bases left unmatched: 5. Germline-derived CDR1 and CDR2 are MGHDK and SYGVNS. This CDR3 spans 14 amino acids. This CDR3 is CASSELDRGAEQYF. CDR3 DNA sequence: TGTGCCAGCAGTGAATTAGACAGGGGAGCCGAGCAGTACTTC.

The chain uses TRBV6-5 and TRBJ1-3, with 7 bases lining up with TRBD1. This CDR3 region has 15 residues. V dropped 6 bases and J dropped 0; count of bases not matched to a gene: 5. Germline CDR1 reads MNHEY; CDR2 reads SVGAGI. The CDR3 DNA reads TGTGCCAGCAGCACGGGACAGATCTCTGGAAACACCATATATTTT. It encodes CASSTGQISGNTIYF.

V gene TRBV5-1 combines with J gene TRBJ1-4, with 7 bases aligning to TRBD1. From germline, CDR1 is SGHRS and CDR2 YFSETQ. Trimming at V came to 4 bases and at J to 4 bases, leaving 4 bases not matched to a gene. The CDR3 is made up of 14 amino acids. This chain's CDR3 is CASSGGTVNEKLFF. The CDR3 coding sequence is TGCGCCAGCAGCGGCGGGACAGTTAATGAAAAACTGTTTTTT.

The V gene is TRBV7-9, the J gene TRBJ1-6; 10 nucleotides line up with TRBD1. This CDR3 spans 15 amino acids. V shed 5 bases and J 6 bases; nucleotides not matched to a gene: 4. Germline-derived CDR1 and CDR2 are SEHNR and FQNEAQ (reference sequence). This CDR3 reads CASSRDRGGNSPLHF. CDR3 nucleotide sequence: TGTGCCAGCAGCCGGGACAGGGGTGGTAATTCACCCCTCCACTTT.

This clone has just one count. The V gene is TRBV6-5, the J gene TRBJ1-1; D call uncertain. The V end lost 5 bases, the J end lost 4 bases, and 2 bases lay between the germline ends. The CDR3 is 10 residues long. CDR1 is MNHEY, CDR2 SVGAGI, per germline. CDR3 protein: CASSRTEAFF. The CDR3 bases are TGTGCCAGCAGTCGCACTGAAGCTTTCTTT.

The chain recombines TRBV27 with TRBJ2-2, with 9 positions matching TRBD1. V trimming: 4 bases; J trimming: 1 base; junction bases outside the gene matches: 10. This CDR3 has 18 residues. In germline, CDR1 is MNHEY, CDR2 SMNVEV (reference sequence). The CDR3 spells CASSSYRGRYRNTGELFF. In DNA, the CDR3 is TGTGCCAGCAGTTCCTACAGGGGGCGGTACAGGAACACCGGGGAGCTGTTTTTT.

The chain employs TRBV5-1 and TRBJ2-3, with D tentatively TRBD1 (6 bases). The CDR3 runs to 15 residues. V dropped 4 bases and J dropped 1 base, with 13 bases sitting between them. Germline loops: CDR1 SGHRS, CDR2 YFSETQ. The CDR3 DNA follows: TGCGCCAGCAGCGCCCGGGACACCCGCACAGATACGCAGTATTTT. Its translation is CASSARDTRTDTQYF.

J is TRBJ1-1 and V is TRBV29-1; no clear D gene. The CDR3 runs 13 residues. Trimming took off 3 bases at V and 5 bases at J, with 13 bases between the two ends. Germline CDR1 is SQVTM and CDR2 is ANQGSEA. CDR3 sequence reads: CSVDSPEETEAFF. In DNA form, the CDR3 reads TGCAGCGTTGATTCACCAGAGGAGACTGAAGCTTTCTTT.

This CDR3 reads CSAPAYLEQFF. CDR3 nucleotides: TGCAGTGCTCCTGCCTATTTGGAGCAGTTCTTC. The rearrangement uses TRBV20-1 and TRBJ2-1; D remains unclear. Trimming shortened V by 5 bases and J by 10 bases, and 12 bases separated the two germline ends. The CDR3 sequence is 11 residues long. Germline loops: CDR1 DFQATT, CDR2 SNEGSKA (reference sequence).

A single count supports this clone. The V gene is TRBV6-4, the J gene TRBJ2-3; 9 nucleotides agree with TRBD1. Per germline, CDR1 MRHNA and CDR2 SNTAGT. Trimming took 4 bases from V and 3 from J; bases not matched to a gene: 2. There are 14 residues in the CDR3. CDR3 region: CASSVDRGTDTQYF. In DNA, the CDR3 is TGTGCCAGCAGTGTTGACAGGGGGACAGATACGCAGTATTTT.

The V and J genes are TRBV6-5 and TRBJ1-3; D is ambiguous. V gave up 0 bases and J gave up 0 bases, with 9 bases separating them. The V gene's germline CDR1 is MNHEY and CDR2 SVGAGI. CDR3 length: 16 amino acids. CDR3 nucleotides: TGTGCCAGCAGTTACTCTTCAGGCCTCTCTGGAAACACCATATATTTT. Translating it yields CASSYSSGLSGNTIYF.